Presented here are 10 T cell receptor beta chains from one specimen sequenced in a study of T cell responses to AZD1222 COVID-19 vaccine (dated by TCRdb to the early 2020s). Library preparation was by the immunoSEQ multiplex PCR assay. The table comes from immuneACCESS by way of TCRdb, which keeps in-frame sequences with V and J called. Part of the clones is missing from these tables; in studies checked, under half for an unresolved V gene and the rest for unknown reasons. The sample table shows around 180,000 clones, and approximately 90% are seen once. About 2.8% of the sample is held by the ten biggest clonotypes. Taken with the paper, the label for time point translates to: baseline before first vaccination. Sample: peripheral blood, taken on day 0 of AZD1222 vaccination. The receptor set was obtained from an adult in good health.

CDR3 region: CASSIYGLGGQFF. As DNA, the CDR3 is TGTGCCAGTAGTATTTATGGCCTGGGAGGGCAGTTCTTC. This chain connects TRBV19 to TRBJ2-1; the D gene is possibly TRBD2 (6 bases). Trimming removed 3 bases at V and 12 bases at J, with 15 bases between. This CDR3 has 13 residues. The germline CDR1 and CDR2 sequences are LNHDA and SQIVND (reference sequence).

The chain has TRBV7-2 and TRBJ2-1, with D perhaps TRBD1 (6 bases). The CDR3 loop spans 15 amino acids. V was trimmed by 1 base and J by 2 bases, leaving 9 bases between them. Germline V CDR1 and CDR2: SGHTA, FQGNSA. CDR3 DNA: TGTGCCAGCAGCTTAGTGTCAGGGGCCTACAATGAGCAGTTCTTC. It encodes CASSLVSGAYNEQFF.

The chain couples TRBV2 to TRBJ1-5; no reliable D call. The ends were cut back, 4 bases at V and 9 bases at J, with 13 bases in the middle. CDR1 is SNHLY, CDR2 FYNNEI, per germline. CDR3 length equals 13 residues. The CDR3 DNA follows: TGTGCCAGCAGTGGGGCCCCAGCTTTGCCCCAGCATTTT. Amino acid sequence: CASSGAPALPQHF.

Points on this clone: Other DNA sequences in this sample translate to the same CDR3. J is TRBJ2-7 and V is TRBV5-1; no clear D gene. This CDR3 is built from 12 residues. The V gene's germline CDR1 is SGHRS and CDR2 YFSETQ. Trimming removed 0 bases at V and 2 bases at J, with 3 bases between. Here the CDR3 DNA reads TGCGCCAGCAGCTTGGGGGCCTACGAGCAGTACTTC. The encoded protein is CASSLGAYEQYF.

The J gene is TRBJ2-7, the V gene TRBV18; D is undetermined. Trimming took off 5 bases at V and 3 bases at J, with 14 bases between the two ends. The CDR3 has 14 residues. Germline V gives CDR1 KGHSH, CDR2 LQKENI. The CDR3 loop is CASSTRVAVYEQYF. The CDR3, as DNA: TGTGCCAGCTCAACCCGTGTGGCGGTCTACGAGCAGTACTTC. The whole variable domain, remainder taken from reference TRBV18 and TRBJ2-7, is NAGVMQNPRHLVRRRGQEARLRCSPMKGHSHVYWYRQLPEEGLKFMVYLQKENIIDESGMPKERFSAEFPKEGPSILRIQQVVRGDSAAYFCASSTRVAVYEQYFGPGTRLTVT.

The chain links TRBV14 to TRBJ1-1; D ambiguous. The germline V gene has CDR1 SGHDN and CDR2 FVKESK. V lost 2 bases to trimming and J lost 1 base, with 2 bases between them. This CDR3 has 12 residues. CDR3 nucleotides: TGTGCCAGCAGCCAACCGAACACTGAAGCTTTCTTT. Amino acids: CASSQPNTEAFF.

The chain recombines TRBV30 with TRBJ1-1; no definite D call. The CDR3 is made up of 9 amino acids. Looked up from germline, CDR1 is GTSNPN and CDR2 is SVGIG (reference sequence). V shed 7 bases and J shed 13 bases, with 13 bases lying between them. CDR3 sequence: CASEALDFF. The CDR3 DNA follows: TGTGCCTCAGAGGCTTTGGATTTCTTT.

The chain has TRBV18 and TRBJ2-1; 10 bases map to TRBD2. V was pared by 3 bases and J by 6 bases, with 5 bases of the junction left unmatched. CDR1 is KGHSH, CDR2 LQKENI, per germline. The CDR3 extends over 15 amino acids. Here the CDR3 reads CASSPTSGWGNEQFF. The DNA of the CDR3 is TGTGCCAGCTCACCGACTAGCGGGTGGGGCAATGAGCAGTTCTTC.

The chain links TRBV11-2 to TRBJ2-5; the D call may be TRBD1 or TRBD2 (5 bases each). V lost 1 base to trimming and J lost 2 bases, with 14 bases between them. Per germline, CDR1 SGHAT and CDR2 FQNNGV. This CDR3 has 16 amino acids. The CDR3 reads CASSLVVGTRQETQYF. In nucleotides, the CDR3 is TGTGCCAGCAGCTTAGTTGTCGGGACCCGGCAAGAGACCCAGTACTTC. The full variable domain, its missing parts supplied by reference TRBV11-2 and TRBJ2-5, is EAGVAQSPRYKIIEKRQSVAFWCNPISGHATLYWYQQILGQGPKLLIQFQNNGVVDDSQLPKDRFSAERLKGVDSTLKIQPAKLEDSAVYLCASSLVVGTRQETQYFGPGTRLLVL.

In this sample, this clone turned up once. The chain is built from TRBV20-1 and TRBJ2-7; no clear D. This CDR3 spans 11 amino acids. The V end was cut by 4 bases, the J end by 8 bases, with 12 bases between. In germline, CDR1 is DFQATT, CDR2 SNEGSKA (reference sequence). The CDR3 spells CSATNWKKQYF. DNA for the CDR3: TGCAGTGCTACTAACTGGAAAAAGCAGTACTTC.